This record covers a single T cell receptor (beta chain). The antigen is not known. This specimen comes from a study of cytomegalovirus exposure and HLA in healthy donors. The study's findings and limits: Most TCR sequences showed up rarely, but some public TCRs showed up in many donors.

This table comes from immunoSEQ multiplex PCR, and its TCRdb copy is limited to in-frame clones, with some not included. The data contain some 150,000 clones, roughly 88% of them singletons. Trimming cost V 7 bases and J 5 bases; bases outside gene matches: 7. The CDR3 has 15 amino acids. The germline CDR1 and CDR2 sequences are SNHLY and FYNNEI. Sequencing input: PBMCs. This rearrangement joins TRBV2 to TRBJ1-4, with TRBD1 matching over 10 bases. The TCR sequence derives from a woman aged 18-29 years in good health and CMV-seropositive. For the CDR3, the DNA is TGTGCCAGCACGGGACAGGGGTCATTAAATGAAAAACTGTTTTTT. It translates to CASTGQGSLNEKLFF.